Included here is one TCR beta chain sequence, with context. This clone's antigen is unknown. Qualities for individual bases were not recorded, and no much larger clone is one base off. This specimen comes from a study of T cell responses to AZD1222 COVID-19 vaccine (dated by TCRdb to about 2021). Broadly, across the study: TCR sequencing covered 233 trial participants: 200 to 210 given two doses of AZD1222 and 26 given two doses of MenACWY control vaccine. Trial participants were enrolled by age into subgroups of 18-55, 56-69 and 70-plus years, and 148, 28 and 57 TCR-sequenced participants, respectively, were included in these subgroups. On the study overall, not on this receptor specifically: Conclusions about previously exposed vaccinees are limited, since just six AZD1222 recipients were seropositive for SARS-CoV-2 at baseline. Spike-specific TCR breadth and depth rose significantly after two AZD1222 doses compared with day 0 and with MenACWY recipients. Because no day 14 peak-response samples were available, the repertoires could be characterized only after the peak T cell response. The vaccine-associated CD4 TCRs covered the entire spike protein, and the dominant responses fell in regions 160-218 and 743-854. Most participants were white British and females outnumbered males, and the authors suggested that clonal diversity may have been underestimated. Nearly half of unique spike-specific TCRs reportedly recognized epitopes outside regions mutated in the B.1.351 and B.1.1.7 variants. The 56-69-year group was small, and its depth increase did not reach significance, likely because of low power.

The CDR3 regions of human TCRbeta chains were subjected to immunosequencing. The paper's processing steps were these. TCRs in the repertoires were matched against a reference library of SARS-CoV-2-specific TCRs that had been generated with the MIRA antigen-specificity platform. Breadth was defined as the fraction of unique TCRs that were SARS-CoV-2-associated. Depth was defined as the fraction of total T cells that were SARS-CoV-2-associated. Using the MIRA data, every spike-specific TCR was mapped to the spike region that the TCR reacted to and assigned to either a CD4 or a CD8 class. Log10-transformed breadth and depth values were compared by one-way ANOVA with Sidak's multiple comparisons tests. TCRdb took this table from immuneACCESS and kept in-frame rearrangements with V and J called. Such tables lack part of the clones; where checked against another copy, unresolved V genes explain under half of the gap, and the rest is unexplained. V and J calls and clone size are given by that table; D and trimming were obtained from the DNA. This sample holds 50,000 to 65,000 clones; over 80% were observed only once. Approximately 2.4% of the sample goes to the ten largest clones.

The CDR3 holds 12 amino acids from the cysteine to the phenylalanine. Only CDR3 DNA remains: 36 bases, in frame from the first base. For this chain, trimming is 6 bases at the V end and 7 bases at the J end, and the number of junction bases without a gene match is 6. For CDR1 and CDR2, the germline V gene lists SQVTM and ANQGSEA. Taken with the paper, the label for time point translates to: about 28 days (+/-7) after the second vaccine dose. AZD1222 recipients whose second dose came at about 4 weeks and those whose second dose came at about 12 weeks were combined into one group, since spike-specific TCR depth and breadth did not differ between the two schedules. Samples from vaccinated people were obtained from the UK trials COV001 and COV002, which included a single-blind randomized controlled phase 2/3 trial of AZD1222 (ChAdOx1 nCoV-19) in healthy adults. For TCRbeta chain sequencing, PBMC samples were collected from trial participants at day 0 and at day 28 after the second dose.

Sequencing used peripheral blood, obtained 28 days after the second AZD1222 dose. The chain links TRBV29-1 with TRBJ1-1; 9 of the junction bases match TRBD1. The receptor was derived from an adult who received the AZD1222 COVID-19 vaccine. The CDR3 reads CSVAGQGSEAFF. In nucleotides, the sequence is TGCAGCGTAGCGGGACAGGGTAGTGAAGCTTTCTTT.